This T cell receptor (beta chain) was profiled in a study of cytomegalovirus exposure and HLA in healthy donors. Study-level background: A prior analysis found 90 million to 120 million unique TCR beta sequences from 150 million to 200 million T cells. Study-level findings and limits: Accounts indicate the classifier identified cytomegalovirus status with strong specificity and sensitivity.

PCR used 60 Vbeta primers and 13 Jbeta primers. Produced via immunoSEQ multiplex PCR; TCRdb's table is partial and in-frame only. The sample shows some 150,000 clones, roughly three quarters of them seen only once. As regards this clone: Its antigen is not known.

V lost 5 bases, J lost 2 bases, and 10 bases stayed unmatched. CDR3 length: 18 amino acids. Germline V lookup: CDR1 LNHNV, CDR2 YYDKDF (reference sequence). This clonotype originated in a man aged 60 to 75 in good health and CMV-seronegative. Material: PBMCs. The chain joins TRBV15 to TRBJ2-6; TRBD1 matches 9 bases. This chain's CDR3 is CATSLGQGLAAGANVLTF. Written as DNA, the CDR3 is TGTGCCACCAGCCTGGGACAGGGCCTAGCTGCTGGGGCCAACGTCCTGACTTTC.